A selection of T cell receptor beta chains follows, all from one sample in a study of blood T cell repertoires in COVID-19. Clones were sequenced by immunoSEQ multiplex PCR, and TCRdb holds only the in-frame ones, with some missing. The sample contains roughly 43,000 clones, 80% to 90% of which appear only once. The sequenced sample consisted of peripheral blood. These receptor sequences come from a human donor in a cohort sampled during active COVID-19. The donor label of this sample is uncertain. Both conserved end residues are part of each CDR3. Each record gives: J gene, V gene, CDR3 protein.

>TRBJ2-7|TRBV7-7
CASSPGTATYEQYF
>TRBJ2-5|TRBV5-4
CASSSSPGDKETQYF
>TRBJ2-1|TRBV5-1
CASSLDVYRGLYNEQFF
>TRBJ1-3|TRBV10-3
CAINPRGESGNTIYF
>TRBJ2-1|TRBV6-1
CASSEAGSGGAVIF
>TRBJ2-7|TRBV6-6
CASSYGDTYEQYF
>TRBJ1-2|TRBV12-3/TRBV12-4
CASSPTANYGYTF
>TRBJ2-7|TRBV6-5
CASSRTVYEQYF
>TRBJ2-1|TRBV7-9
CASSLAGLAVLNEQFF
>TRBJ2-5|TRBV4-1
CASSQVASQETQYF
>TRBJ2-5|TRBV29-1
CSVETVGHF
>TRBJ2-7|TRBV5-1
CASSLEAAGGPNEQYF
>TRBJ2-3|TRBV5-1
CASSGRTSGGRDTQYF
>TRBJ1-3|TRBV29-1
CSVRVNSGNTIYF
>TRBJ2-5|TRBV5-4
CASSLGSGGFQETQYF
>TRBJ1-1|TRBV5-5
CASSLWDYTEAFF
>TRBJ2-1|TRBV19
CASSSPGQRLNEQFF
>TRBJ2-1|TRBV19
CASNPSGSYNEQFF